Given below is one T cell receptor beta chain in context. The antigen is undetermined. Extraction yielded at least 6 micrograms of total RNA per sample. The data were taken from a study of blood T cells in healthy people across ages. Findings and limits, study-wide: In these data, TCR beta diversity tracked strongly with naive T cell percentage.

The CDR3 spans 14 residues. In germline, CDR1 is ENHRY, CDR2 SYGVKD. V lost 0 bases and J 8 bases, leaving 11 bases between the germline ends. The authors ran a second PCR of roughly 6 to 12 cycles using a sample-barcoded 5' primer and a J-beta primer mix. In TCRdb, the 5' RACE reads were re-called with MiXCR into one record per CDR3 protein. This table has approximately 290,000 distinct CDR3 sequences, 25% to 30% appearing once. The sample taken for sequencing was blood. The TCR sequence derives from a woman aged 70-85 years in good health. The gene calls are TRBV10-3 and TRBJ2-1; the D is unclear. CDR3: CAISESISSYEQFF. For the CDR3, the DNA is TGTGCCATCAGTGAGTCGATCTCGTCGTATGAGCAGTTCTTC.